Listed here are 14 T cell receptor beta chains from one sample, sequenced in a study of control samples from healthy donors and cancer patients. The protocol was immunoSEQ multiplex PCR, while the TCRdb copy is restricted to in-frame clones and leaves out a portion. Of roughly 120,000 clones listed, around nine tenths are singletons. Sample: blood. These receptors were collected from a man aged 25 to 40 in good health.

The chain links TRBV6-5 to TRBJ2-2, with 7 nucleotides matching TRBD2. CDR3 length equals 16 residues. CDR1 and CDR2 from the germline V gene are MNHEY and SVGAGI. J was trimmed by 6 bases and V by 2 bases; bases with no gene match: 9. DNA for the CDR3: TGTGCCAGCAGTTACCAGGGACCGGGGGGTGCCGGGGAGCTGTTTTTT. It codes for CASSYQGPGGAGELFF.

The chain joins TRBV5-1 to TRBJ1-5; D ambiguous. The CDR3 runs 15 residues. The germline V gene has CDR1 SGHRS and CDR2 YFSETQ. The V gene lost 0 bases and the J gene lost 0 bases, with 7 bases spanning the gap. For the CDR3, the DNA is TGCGCCAGCAGCTTGGGGCCGTCTAGCAATCAGCCCCAGCATTTT. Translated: CASSLGPSSNQPQHF.

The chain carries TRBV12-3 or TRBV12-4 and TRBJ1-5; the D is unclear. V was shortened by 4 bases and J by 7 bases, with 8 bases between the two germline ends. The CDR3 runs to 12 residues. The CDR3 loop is CASSYPGQPQHF. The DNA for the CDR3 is TGTGCCAGCAGTTACCCCGGGCAGCCCCAGCATTTT.

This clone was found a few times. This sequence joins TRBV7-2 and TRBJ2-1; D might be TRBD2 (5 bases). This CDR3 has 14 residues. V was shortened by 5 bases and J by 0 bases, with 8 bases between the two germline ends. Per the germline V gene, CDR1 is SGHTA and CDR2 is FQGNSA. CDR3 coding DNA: TGTGCCAGCAGCGTTGGGAGCTCCTACAATGAGCAGTTCTTC. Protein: CASSVGSSYNEQFF.

The CDR3 spells CAINPGPGQPQHF. CDR3 sequence (DNA): TGTGCCATTAACCCGGGTCCAGGTCAGCCCCAGCATTTT. The V gene is TRBV6-6, the J gene TRBJ1-5; D is undetermined. Deletions cut 10 bases from V and 6 bases from J, with 16 bases between. From germline, CDR1 is MNHNY and CDR2 SVGAGI (reference sequence). The CDR3 is made up of 13 amino acids.

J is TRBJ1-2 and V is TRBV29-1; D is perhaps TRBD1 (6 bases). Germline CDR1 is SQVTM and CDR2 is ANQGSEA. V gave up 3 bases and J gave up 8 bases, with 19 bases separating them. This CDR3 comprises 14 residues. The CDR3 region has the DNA TGCAGCGTTGATCCCGGGGGCTGGGGTAAGGGCTACACCTTC. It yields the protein CSVDPGGWGKGYTF.

In DNA, the CDR3 is TGTGCCACCAGTGATCGGGCAGCGGGAGCCAAAAACATTCAGTACTTC. Its protein is CATSDRAAGAKNIQYF. This sequence joins TRBV24-1 and TRBJ2-4; perhaps TRBD2 as D (6 bases). V was pared by 3 bases and J by 0 bases, with 11 bases between. CDR3 size: 16 residues. Germline loops: CDR1 KGHDR, CDR2 SFDVKD.

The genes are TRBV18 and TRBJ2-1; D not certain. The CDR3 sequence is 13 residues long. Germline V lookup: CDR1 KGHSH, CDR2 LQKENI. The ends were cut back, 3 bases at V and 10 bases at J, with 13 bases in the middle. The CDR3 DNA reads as TGTGCCAGCTCACCGGTAGGGATCAGCGAGCAGTTCTTC. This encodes CASSPVGISEQFF.

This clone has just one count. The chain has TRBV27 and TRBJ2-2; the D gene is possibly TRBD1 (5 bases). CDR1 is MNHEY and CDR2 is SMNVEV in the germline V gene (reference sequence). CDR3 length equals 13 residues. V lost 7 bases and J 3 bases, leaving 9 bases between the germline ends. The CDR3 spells CASKAGYTGELFF. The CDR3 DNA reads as TGTGCCAGCAAAGCAGGGTACACCGGGGAGCTGTTTTTT.

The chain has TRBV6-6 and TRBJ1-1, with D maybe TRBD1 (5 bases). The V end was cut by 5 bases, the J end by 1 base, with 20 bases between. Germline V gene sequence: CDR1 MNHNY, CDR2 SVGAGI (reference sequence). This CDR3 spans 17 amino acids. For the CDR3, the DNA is TGTGCCAGCAGTCCTGTGTTCTCTCCCGGGGGGAACACTGAAGCTTTCTTT. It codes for CASSPVFSPGGNTEAFF.

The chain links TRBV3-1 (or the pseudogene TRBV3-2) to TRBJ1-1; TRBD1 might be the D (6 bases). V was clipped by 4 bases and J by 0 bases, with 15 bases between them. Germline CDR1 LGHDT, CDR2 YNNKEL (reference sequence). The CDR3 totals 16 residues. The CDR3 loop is CASSRRMTGLNTEAFF. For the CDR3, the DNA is TGTGCCAGCAGCCGACGAATGACAGGATTGAACACTGAAGCTTTCTTT.

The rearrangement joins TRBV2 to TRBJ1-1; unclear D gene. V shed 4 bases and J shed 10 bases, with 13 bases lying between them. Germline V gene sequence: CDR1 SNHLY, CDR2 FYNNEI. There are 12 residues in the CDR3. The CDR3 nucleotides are TGTGCCAGCAGTGCGGACGGCCCTCTAGCTTTCTTT. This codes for CASSADGPLAFF. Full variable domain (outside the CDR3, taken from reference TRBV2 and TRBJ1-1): EPEVTQTPSHQVTQMGQEVILRCVPISNHLYFYWYRQILGQKVEFLVSFYNNEISEKSEIFDDQFSVERPDGSNFTLKIRSTKLEDSAMYFCASSADGPLAFFGQGTRLTVV.

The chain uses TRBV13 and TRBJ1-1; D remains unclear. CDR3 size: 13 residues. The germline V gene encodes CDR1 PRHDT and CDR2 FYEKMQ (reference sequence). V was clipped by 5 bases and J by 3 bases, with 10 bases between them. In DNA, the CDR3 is TGTGCCAGCAGCCTTTCCAGGTACACTGAAGCTTTCTTT. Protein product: CASSLSRYTEAFF.

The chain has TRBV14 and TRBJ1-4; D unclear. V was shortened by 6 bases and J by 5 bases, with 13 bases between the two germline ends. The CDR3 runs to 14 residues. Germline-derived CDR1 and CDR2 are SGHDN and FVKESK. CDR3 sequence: CASRKAGPNEKLFF. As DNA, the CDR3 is TGTGCCAGCAGGAAGGCAGGCCCCAATGAAAAACTGTTTTTT.